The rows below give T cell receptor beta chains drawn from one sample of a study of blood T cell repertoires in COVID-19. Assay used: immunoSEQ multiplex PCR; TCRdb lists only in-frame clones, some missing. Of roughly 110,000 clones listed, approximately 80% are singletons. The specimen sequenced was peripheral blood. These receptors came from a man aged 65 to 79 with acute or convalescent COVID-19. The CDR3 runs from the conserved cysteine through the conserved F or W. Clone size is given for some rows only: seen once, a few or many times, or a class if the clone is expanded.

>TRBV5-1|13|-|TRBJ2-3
CASSPGESGTQYF
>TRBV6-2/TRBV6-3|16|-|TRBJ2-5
CASSPHSRQSQETQYF
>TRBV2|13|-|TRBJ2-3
CASGGYPTDTQYF
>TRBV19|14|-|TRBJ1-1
CASRKTGVGTEAFF
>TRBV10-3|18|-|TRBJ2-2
CAISEFLQGAVNTGELFF
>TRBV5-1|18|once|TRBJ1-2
CASSFAGAPSGGFNGYTF
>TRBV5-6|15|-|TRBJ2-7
CASSPTGTSSYEQYF
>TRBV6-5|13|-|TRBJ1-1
CASRLNSNTEAFF
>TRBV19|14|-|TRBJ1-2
CASSKAGPNYGYTF
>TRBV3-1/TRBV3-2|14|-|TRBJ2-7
CASRGQGLSYEQYF
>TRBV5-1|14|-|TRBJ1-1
CASSYPREGTEAFF
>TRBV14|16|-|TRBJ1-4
CASSPGTRITNEKLFF
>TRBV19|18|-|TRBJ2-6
CASTPSAGRVSGANVLTF
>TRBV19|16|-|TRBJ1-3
CASSTPRGYSGNTIYF
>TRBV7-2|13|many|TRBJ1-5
CASSSGLGQPQHF
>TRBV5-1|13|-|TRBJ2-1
CASSAGSYNEQFF
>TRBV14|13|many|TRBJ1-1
CASSQGQGARAFF
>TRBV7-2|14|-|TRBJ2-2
CASSFQGAGGELFF
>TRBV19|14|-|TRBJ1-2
CASSPGRIGYGYTF
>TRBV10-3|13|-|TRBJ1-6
CAISEQGDSPLHF
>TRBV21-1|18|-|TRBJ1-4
CASNKALKYRGFNEKLFF
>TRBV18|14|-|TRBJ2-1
CASSRSSSYNEQFF
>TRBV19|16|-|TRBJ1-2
CASSIGTGIGNYGYTF
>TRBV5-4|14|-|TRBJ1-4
CASSAGTGVEKLFF
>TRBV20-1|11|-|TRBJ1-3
CSARQGNTIYF
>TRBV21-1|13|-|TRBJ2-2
CASSRDWSGELFF
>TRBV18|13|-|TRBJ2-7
CASSPPTRDEQYF
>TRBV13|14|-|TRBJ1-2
CASRVRTTHYGYTF
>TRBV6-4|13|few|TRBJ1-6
CASRAVDNSPLHF
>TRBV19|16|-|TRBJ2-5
CASSTPSGGFQETQYF
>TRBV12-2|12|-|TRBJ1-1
CASRSGCTEAFF